One sample yielded the 16 T cell receptor beta chains listed below, sequenced in a study of T-cell reconstitution after alpha-beta-depleted transplantation in children. Unique molecular identifiers were built into the TCRbeta library. Each CDR3 protein is one row after TCRdb ran MiXCR on the PCR reads. This table holds fewer than 120,000 distinct CDR3 sequences, around 10% found once. The sequenced sample was PBMCs from the stem cell graft donor, obtained from the stem cell graft. The receptors stem from a human donor who donated a stem cell graft to a child with acute lymphoblastic leukemia.

This clonotype was recorded many times. This chain links TRBV28 with TRBJ2-7; 8 bases map to TRBD1. Germline-derived CDR1 and CDR2 are MDHEN and SYDVKM. The CDR3 is 18 residues long. The V and J ends lost 3 bases and 3 bases, in that order; junction bases with no gene match: 16. Written as DNA, the CDR3 is TGTGCCAGCAGTTTGCCCCCCCCGGACAGGGACACTGGCTACGAGCAGTACTTC. Translated: CASSLPPPDRDTGYEQYF. Looking up the rest from reference TRBV28 and TRBJ2-7 gives the full variable domain: DVKVTQSSRYLVKRTGEKVFLECVQDMDHENMFWYRQDPGLGLRLIYFSYDVKMKEKGDIPEGYSVSREKKERFSLILESASTNQTSMYLCASSLPPPDRDTGYEQYFGPGTRLTVT.

There are many counts of this clonotype. The V and J genes are TRBV12-3 or TRBV12-4 and TRBJ2-5; tentative D call: TRBD2 (6 bases). CDR3 length equals 17 residues. Trimming pared 7 bases from V and 2 bases from J, leaving 23 bases between. CDR3 in amino acids: CASTLRKVGGGQETQYF. Here the CDR3 DNA reads TGTGCCAGCACCCTCCGGAAGGTTGGGGGAGGACAAGAGACCCAGTACTTC.

This clonotype was seen many times. This rearrangement joins TRBV12-3 or TRBV12-4 to TRBJ2-3; 8 positions agree with TRBD2. With V trimmed by 3 bases and J by 0 bases, 14 bases remained unmatched. The CDR3 is 19 amino acids. CDR3 residues: CASSFRIGGTRYSTDTQYF. The CDR3 DNA is TGTGCCAGCAGTTTTAGGATAGGAGGGACTAGATACAGCACAGATACGCAGTATTTT.

This clonotype was observed many times. This rearrangement joins TRBV19 to TRBJ1-1; 8 bases align to TRBD1. The V segment lost 7 bases and the J segment 6 bases; nucleotides outside the gene matches: 7. CDR3 length: 13 amino acids. Germline lookup yields CDR1 LNHDA and CDR2 SQIVND (reference sequence). This chain's CDR3 is CASNQGARAEAFF. The DNA of the CDR3 is TGTGCCAGTAACCAGGGGGCCCGGGCTGAAGCTTTCTTT.

This clonotype was recorded many times. This chain joins TRBV5-1 and TRBJ2-5; either TRBD1 or TRBD2 may supply D (6 bases each). The CDR3 runs to 14 residues. Trimming shortened V by 3 bases and J by 5 bases, and 14 bases separated the two germline ends. Germline-derived CDR1 and CDR2 are SGHRS and YFSETQ. CDR3 sequence (DNA): TGCGCCAGCAGCTCCTACGGGGGCGGGGAGACCCAGTACTTC. As protein: CASSSYGGGETQYF.

In its sample, this clonotype was seen once. One end of the junction does not line up with germline, which may come from a read error. The chain employs TRBV7-8 and TRBJ2-2; perhaps TRBD2 as D (5 bases). Germline V gives CDR1 SGHVS, CDR2 FQNEAQ. The CDR3 runs to 14 residues. The CDR3 coding sequence is TGTGCCAGCAGCCTACTTGAGGTTCCCGGGGAGCTGTTTTTC. Protein: CASSLLEVPGELFF.

This clonotype was counted ten times or more. The chain uses TRBV5-1 and TRBJ2-3; possible D gene TRBD1, 6 bases. This CDR3 spans 16 amino acids. V shed 4 bases and J shed 0 bases, with 15 bases lying between them. Germline lookup yields CDR1 SGHRS and CDR2 YFSETQ. CDR3 region: CASSTGQWASTDTQYF. CDR3 bases: TGCGCCAGCAGCACCGGACAGTGGGCTAGCACAGATACGCAGTATTTT.

This clonotype was recorded many times. An end of the junction does not agree with germline; a read error may underlie this. This rearrangement joins TRBV7-7 to TRBJ2-1; D is unclear. CDR1 SSHAT and CDR2 FNYEAQ come from the germline V gene (reference sequence). This CDR3 is 13 amino acids long. CDR3: CASSSGRVNEQFF. CDR3 DNA: TGTGCTAGCAGCTCCGGACGTGTAAATGAGCAGTTCTTC.

This clonotype was counted at least ten times. The rearrangement joins TRBV28 to TRBJ2-1, with D hard to call. The CDR3 sequence is 12 residues long. Germline V gene lookup returns CDR1 MDHEN and CDR2 SYDVKM. V lost 10 bases, J lost 4 bases, and 11 bases lay in between. This CDR3 reads CATCSLYNEQFF. The CDR3 DNA sequence: TGTGCCACCTGTTCGCTATACAATGAGCAGTTCTTC.

This clonotype was seen ten or more times. V is TRBV28 and J is TRBJ2-7, with TRBD1 identical over 9 bases. The trim removed 3 bases at V and 4 bases at J, leaving 13 bases unmatched. The length of the CDR3 is 17 residues. The germline CDR1 and CDR2 sequences are MDHEN and SYDVKM. CDR3: CASSFPLGQGNLYEQYF. The CDR3 coding sequence is TGTGCCAGCAGTTTCCCCCTGGGACAGGGAAATTTATACGAGCAGTACTTC.

The chain has TRBV23-1 and TRBJ2-3, with 8 nucleotides matching TRBD1. TRBV23-1 is placed among ORFs of uncertain function. CDR3 length: 17 residues. The V segment lost 4 bases and the J segment 0 bases; nucleotides outside the gene matches: 9. CDR3: CASSRRTGLLSTDTQYF. CDR3 nucleotide sequence: TGCGCCAGCAGTCGCCGGACAGGGCTTCTAAGCACAGATACGCAGTATTTT.

This clonotype was counted many times. The CDR3 coding sequence is TGTGCCAGCAATCGAATGGATTGGGTTGGGGACACTGAAGCTTTCTTT. It encodes CASNRMDWVGDTEAFF. This chain links TRBV2 with TRBJ1-1, with D hard to call. CDR1 SNHLY and CDR2 FYNNEI come from the germline V gene. V was clipped by 7 bases and J by 3 bases, with 21 bases between them. The CDR3 has 16 residues.

This clonotype was seen ten or more times. This chain uses TRBV20-1 with TRBJ2-7; no clear D gene. V lost 7 bases, J lost 3 bases, and 22 bases lay in between. The CDR3 sequence is 15 residues long. Germline CDR1 is DFQATT and CDR2 is SNEGSKA (reference sequence). CDR3 DNA sequence: TGCAGTGTTCTTAGGACGGAACGCTCCTACTACGAGCAGTACTTC. Its protein is CSVLRTERSYYEQYF.

Ten or more counts support this clonotype. This chain connects TRBV6-2 or TRBV6-3 to TRBJ2-1, with 9 bases aligning to TRBD2. Germline-derived CDR1 and CDR2 are MNHEY and SVGEGT. The CDR3 loop spans 13 amino acids. J lost 15 bases, V lost 6 bases, and 12 bases had no gene match. CDR3 coding DNA: TGTGCCAGCAGATCTTCGACCGGGACTAGCACGTTCTTC. It translates to CASRSSTGTSTFF.

This clonotype was recorded at least ten times. The chain combines TRBV28 with TRBJ2-7; unclear D gene. Germline V CDR1 and CDR2: MDHEN, SYDVKM. The CDR3 covers 11 residues. V lost 7 bases and J lost 3, with 7 bases in between. The CDR3 coding sequence is TGTGCCAGCACCTCCCTCTACGAGCAGTACTTC. Its translation is CASTSLYEQYF.

The chain joins TRBV7-6 to TRBJ1-2; 9 bases match TRBD1. The J segment lost 4 bases and the V segment lost 4 bases, leaving 7 bases of the junction unmatched. Germline values: CDR1 SGHVS, CDR2 FNYEAQ. CDR3 length: 15 residues. The CDR3 bases are TGTGCCAGCAGCTCTCCTGGGACAGGGTTCTATGGCTACACCTTC. Amino acid sequence: CASSSPGTGFYGYTF.